This section outlines one T cell receptor (beta chain) sequence together with its context. Its cognate antigen is unknown. The sample is drawn from a study of T cell responses to AZD1222 COVID-19 vaccine. Whole-study findings and limits: Clonal diversity may have been underestimated, and the donors were mostly white British, with more females than males. Recipients of two AZD1222 doses showed rising Spike-specific TCR breadth and depth.

This table comes from immunoSEQ multiplex PCR, and its TCRdb copy is limited to in-frame clones, with some not included. The data show 200,000 or so clones, 90% seen once. The CDR3 consists of 15 residues. Germline trimming cut 6 bases from V and 0 bases from J; bases unmatched to any gene: 5. The germline V gene has CDR1 MDHEN and CDR2 SYDVKM. The V and J genes are TRBV28 and TRBJ1-3, with TRBD1 identical over 7 bases. This TCR came from an adult in good health. The sequencing used peripheral blood, collected on day 0 of AZD1222 vaccination. The CDR3 is CASRSTGDSGNTIYF. DNA of the CDR3: TGTGCCAGCAGATCTACAGGGGACTCTGGAAACACCATATATTTT.